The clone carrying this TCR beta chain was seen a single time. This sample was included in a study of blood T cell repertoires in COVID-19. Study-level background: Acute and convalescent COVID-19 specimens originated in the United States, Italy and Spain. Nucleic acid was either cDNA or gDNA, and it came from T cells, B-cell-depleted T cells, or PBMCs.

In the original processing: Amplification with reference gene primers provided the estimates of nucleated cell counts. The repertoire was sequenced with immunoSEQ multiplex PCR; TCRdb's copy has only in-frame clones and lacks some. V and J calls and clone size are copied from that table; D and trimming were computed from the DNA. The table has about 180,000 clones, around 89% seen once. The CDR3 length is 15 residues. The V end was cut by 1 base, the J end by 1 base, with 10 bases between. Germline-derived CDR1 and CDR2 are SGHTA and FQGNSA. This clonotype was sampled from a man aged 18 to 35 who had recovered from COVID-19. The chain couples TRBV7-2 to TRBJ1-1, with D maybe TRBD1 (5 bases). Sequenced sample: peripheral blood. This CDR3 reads CASSLVRVGNTEAFF. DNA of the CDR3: TGTGCCAGCAGCTTAGTCAGGGTAGGGAACACTGAAGCTTTCTTT.